Listed below are T cell receptor beta chains from one sample, sequenced in a study of human T cells and chemical hapten exposure. TCRdb redid the calling of the RACE reads with MiXCR, one entry per CDR3 protein. The repertoire includes some 360,000 distinct CDR3 sequences, roughly 4.6% of them detected once, and approximately 2.8% sits in the top ten. Specimen: whole blood, collected in connection with sensitization to the hapten diphenylcyclopropenone (DPC). Receptors originate from a woman aged 45-65 years with alopecia areata. Some clones in this sample may be carry-over from other donors' samples. CDR3s include the opening cysteine and the closing phenylalanine or tryptophan. A D gene is named only where the DNA matches it firmly. Expanded clones get a size class; other rows say once, few or many, or leave the size out.

cdr3_nt cdr3_aa j_call v_call clone_size d_call
TGCGCCAGCAGCCCGATGGCCAGGACTAAAACAGATACGCAGTATTTT CASSPMARTKTDTQYF TRBJ2-3 TRBV5-1 many -
TGTGCCAGCAGTCGTACCAACACCGGGGAGCTGTTTTTT CASSRTNTGELFF TRBJ2-2 TRBV6-6 many -
TGTGCCAGCAGTTCGCCACCCGAGCCTCAGTACTTC CASSSPPEPQYF TRBJ2-4 TRBV6-2/TRBV6-3 - -
TGTGCCATCAGTGAGTCGACTATGGTGGACACTGAAGCTTTCTTT CAISESTMVDTEAFF TRBJ1-1 TRBV10-3 few -
TGTGCCAGCAGCTTATCTAGTGGCGCAGATACGCAGTATTTT CASSLSSGADTQYF TRBJ2-3 TRBV7-7 few -
TGTGCCAGCAGTCCCCGCGGGAGGGCCAATCAGCCCCAGCATTTT CASSPRGRANQPQHF TRBJ1-5 TRBV12-3/TRBV12-4 few -
TGTGCCAGCAGCTTAACCCGGACTAGCGGGGGCGAGCAGTACTTC CASSLTRTSGGEQYF TRBJ2-7 TRBV7-3 many TRBD2
TGTGCCAGCAGCCCGGACAGGGGCCCGCATGGCTACACCTTC CASSPDRGPHGYTF TRBJ1-2 TRBV9 many TRBD1
TGCGCCAGCAGCTTGAACGGCCAAGAGACCCAGTACTTC CASSLNGQETQYF TRBJ2-5 TRBV5-1 many -
TGTGCCAGCAGTCTATTAGGGGTTAACGAGCAGTACTTC CASSLLGVNEQYF TRBJ2-7 TRBV12-3/TRBV12-4 many -
TGTGCCAGCAGTTTAGGGAGGGAGAGCAAAAACATTCAGTACTTC CASSLGRESKNIQYF TRBJ2-4 TRBV12-3/TRBV12-4 many -
TGTGCCAGCAGCTTGAGGACAGGGGGTATATCTTCCATGAACACTGAAGCTTTCTTT CASSLRTGGISSMNTEAFF TRBJ1-1 TRBV7-6 - TRBD1
TGTGCCAGCAGCCAGGGACTAGCGGGACTCGAGACCCAGTACTTC CASSQGLAGLETQYF TRBJ2-5 TRBV7-9 few TRBD2
TGCGCCAGCAGCCAAGAGATACTTAATAATGAAAAACTGTTTTTT CASSQEILNNEKLFF TRBJ1-4 TRBV4-1 - -
TGTGCCAGCAGCCATTGGTCGCTGGGCATGAACACTGAAGCTTTCTTT CASSHWSLGMNTEAFF TRBJ1-1 TRBV4-2 many -
TGTGCCATCGGGTCGGCCGGGGAGCTGTTTTTT CAIGSAGELFF TRBJ2-2 TRBV10-3 many -
TGTGCCAGCAGCCCGAATCCGGGACAGGGTACAGATACGCAGTATTTT CASSPNPGQGTDTQYF TRBJ2-3 TRBV13 - TRBD1
TGTGCCAGCAGCCAAGATAGAGGGGGTGAGCAGTTCTTC CASSQDRGGEQFF TRBJ2-1 TRBV4-2 many -
TGTGCCAGCAGCCTGGGGACAGGGGGCGGGGGCACTGAAGCTTTCTTT CASSLGTGGGGTEAFF TRBJ1-1 TRBV4-2 many TRBD1
TGTGCCAGCAGCCCCGGACAGGAACAGATGACCGGGGAGCTGTTTTTT CASSPGQEQMTGELFF TRBJ2-2 TRBV4-2 few TRBD1
TGCAGTGCCCAGGACAGGGAGTCCGGGGAGCTGTTTTTT CSAQDRESGELFF TRBJ2-2 TRBV20-1 many TRBD1
TGTGCCATCAGTCAAACCAGGGAAGGCTACACCTTC CAISQTREGYTF TRBJ1-2 TRBV10-3 few -
TGTGCCTGGAGTGTACAACTGTGGCAGGACGCTGAAGCTTTCTTT CAWSVQLWQDAEAFF TRBJ1-1 TRBV30 many -
TGTGCCAGCAGCTCGTTCAGGGGCACTGAAGCTTTCTTT CASSSFRGTEAFF TRBJ1-1 TRBV7-8 - -
TGCAGCGTTTGGACTAGCGGATTCACCGGGGAGCTGTTTTTT CSVWTSGFTGELFF TRBJ2-2 TRBV29-1 many TRBD2
TGCAGTGCTAGGGATCAATATGGCTACACCTTC CSARDQYGYTF TRBJ1-2 TRBV20-1 many -
TGTGCCAGCAGTGAAAGGGGGCCCCCCAAAAACATTCAGTACTTC CASSERGPPKNIQYF TRBJ2-4 TRBV6-1 few TRBD1
TGCAGTGCGCCCCAGGAATTAGTACCCAATCAGCCCCAGCATTTT CSAPQELVPNQPQHF TRBJ1-5 TRBV20-1 few -
TGTGCCAGCAGCTTAAGGCGGACGGACCGGGATGAGCAGTTCTTC CASSLRRTDRDEQFF TRBJ2-1 TRBV7-9 - -
TGCAGTGCTATCCAAGGACCAGGATACGAGCAGTACTTC CSAIQGPGYEQYF TRBJ2-7 TRBV20-1 few -
TGCGCCAGCGGTGAGGGGTCCGAGCAGTACTTC CASGEGSEQYF TRBJ2-7 TRBV10-2 many -
TGTGCCAGCAGCCTGGGACACCCCGTGGGGCGGACAGATACGCAGTATTTT CASSLGHPVGRTDTQYF TRBJ2-3 TRBV13 many -
TGCGCCAGCAGCTTATACGTCCATACCACCGGGGAGCTGTTTTTT CASSLYVHTTGELFF TRBJ2-2 TRBV5-1 few -
TGTGCCAGCAGCCACCTGGGGAGGGTTCGGCCTGGGGCCAACGTCCTGACTTTC CASSHLGRVRPGANVLTF TRBJ2-6 TRBV11-2 - TRBD2
TGTGCCACCAGTGATTTGGGGACAGGGGATGAGCAGTTCTTC CATSDLGTGDEQFF TRBJ2-1 TRBV24-1 many TRBD1
TGTGCCAGCAGCCAAGCAAGACAGGCGAACACTGAAGCTTTCTTT CASSQARQANTEAFF TRBJ1-1 TRBV4-2 - -
TGTGCCAGCAGTTCTACGCGGGGGGGGCAAGATACGCAGTATTTT CASSSTRGGQDTQYF TRBJ2-3 TRBV28 many TRBD2
TGTGCCAGCAGTGACGGGCAGGGCCTGAGGAAGACCCAGTACTTC CASSDGQGLRKTQYF TRBJ2-5 TRBV25-1 many -
TGCGCCAGCAGCTCTACAGGGGGCTACTATGGCTACACCTTC CASSSTGGYYGYTF TRBJ1-2 TRBV5-1 few TRBD1
TGTGCCAGCAGCATTGGACAGGGAAACACTGAAGCTTTCTTT CASSIGQGNTEAFF TRBJ1-1 TRBV7-8 many TRBD1
TGTGCCAGCAGCGCAGACACCGGGACATATGCCTACGAGCAGTACTTC CASSADTGTYAYEQYF TRBJ2-7 TRBV9 many -
TGCAGCGTTGGGGGAGGGTTAGCGGGGAGCACAGATACGCAGTATTTT CSVGGGLAGSTDTQYF TRBJ2-3 TRBV29-1 - TRBD2
TGCAGTGCTAGACCAGACAGGGACACTGAAGCTTTCTTT CSARPDRDTEAFF TRBJ1-1 TRBV20-1 many TRBD1
TGCAGTGCTAGAGACCCAGGGATCTCTGGAAACACCATATATTTT CSARDPGISGNTIYF TRBJ1-3 TRBV20-1 many -